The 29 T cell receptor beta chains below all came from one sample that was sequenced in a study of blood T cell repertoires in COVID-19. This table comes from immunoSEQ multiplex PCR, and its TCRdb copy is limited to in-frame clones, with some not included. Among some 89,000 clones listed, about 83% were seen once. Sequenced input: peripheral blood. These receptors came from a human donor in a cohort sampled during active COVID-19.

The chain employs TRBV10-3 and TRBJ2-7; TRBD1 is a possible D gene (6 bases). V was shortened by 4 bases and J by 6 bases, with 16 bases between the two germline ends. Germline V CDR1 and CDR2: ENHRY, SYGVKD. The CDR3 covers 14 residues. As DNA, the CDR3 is TGTGCCATCAGTGCACTACCCCGGGACACCGAGCAGTACTTC. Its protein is CAISALPRDTEQYF.

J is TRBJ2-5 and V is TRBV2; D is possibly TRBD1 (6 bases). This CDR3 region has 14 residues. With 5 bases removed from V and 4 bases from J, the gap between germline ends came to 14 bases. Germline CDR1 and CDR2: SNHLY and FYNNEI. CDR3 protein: CASSNRVQGETQYF. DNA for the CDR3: TGTGCCAGCAGTAACAGGGTGCAGGGAGAGACCCAGTACTTC.

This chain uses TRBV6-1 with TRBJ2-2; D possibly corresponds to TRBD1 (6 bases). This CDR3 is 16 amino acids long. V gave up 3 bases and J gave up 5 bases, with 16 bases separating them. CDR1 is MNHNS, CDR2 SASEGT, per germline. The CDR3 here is CASSELWGRSTGELFF. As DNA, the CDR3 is TGTGCCAGCAGTGAGCTTTGGGGGCGTAGTACCGGGGAGCTGTTTTTT.

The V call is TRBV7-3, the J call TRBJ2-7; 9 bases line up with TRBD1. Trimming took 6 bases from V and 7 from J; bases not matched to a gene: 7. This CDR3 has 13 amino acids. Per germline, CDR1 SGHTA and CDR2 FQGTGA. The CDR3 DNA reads TGTGCCAGCAGTCCCGGGACAGGGCGAGAGCAGTACTTC. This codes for CASSPGTGREQYF.

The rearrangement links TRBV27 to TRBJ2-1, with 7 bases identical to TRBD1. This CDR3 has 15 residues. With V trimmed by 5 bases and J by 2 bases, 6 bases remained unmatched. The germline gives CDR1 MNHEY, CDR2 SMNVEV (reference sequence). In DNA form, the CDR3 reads TGTGCCAGCAGTACCTACAGGGGCCCCTACAATGAGCAGTTCTTC. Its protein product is CASSTYRGPYNEQFF.

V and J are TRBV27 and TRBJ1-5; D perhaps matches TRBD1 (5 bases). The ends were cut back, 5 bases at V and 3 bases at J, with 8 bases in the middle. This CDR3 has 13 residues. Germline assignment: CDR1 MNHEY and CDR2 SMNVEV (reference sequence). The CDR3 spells CASSTRVNQPQHF. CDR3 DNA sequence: TGTGCCAGCAGTACCAGGGTCAATCAGCCCCAGCATTTT.

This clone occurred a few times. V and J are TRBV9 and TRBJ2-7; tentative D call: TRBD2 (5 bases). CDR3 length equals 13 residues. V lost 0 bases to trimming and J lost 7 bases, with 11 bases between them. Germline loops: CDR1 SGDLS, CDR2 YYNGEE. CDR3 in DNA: TGTGCCAGCAGCGTAGAGAGGGCTACTGAGCAGTACTTC. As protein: CASSVERATEQYF.

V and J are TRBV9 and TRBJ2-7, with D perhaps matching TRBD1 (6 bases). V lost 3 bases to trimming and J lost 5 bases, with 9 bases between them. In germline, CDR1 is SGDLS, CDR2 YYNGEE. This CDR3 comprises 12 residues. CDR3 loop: CASSGQGHEQYF. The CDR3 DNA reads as TGTGCCAGCAGCGGGCAGGGGCACGAGCAGTACTTC.

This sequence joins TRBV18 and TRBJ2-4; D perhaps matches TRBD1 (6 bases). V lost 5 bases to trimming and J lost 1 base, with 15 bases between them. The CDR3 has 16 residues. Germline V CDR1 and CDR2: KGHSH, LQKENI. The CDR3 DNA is TGTGCCAGCTCATCTCTTCTTCAGGGGGCCAAAAACATTCAGTACTTC. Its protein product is CASSSLLQGAKNIQYF.

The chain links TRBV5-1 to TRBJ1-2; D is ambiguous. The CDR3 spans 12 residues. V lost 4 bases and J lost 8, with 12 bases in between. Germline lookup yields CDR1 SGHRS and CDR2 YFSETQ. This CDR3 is CASSPTTTGYTF. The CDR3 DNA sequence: TGCGCCAGCAGCCCGACAACAACAGGCTACACCTTC.

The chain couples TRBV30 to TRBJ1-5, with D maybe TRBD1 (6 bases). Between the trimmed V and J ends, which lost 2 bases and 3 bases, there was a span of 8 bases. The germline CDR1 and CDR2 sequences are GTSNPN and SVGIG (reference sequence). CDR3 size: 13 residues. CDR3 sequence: CAWSNRANQPQHF. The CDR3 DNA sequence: TGTGCCTGGAGTAACAGGGCCAATCAGCCCCAGCATTTT.

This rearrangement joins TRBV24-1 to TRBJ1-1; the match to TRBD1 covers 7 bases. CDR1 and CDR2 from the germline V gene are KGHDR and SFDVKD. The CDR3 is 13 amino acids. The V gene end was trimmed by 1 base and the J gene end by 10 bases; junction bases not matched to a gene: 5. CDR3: CATSDLRTGVAFF. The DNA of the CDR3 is TGTGCCACCAGTGATTTACGAACAGGGGTAGCTTTCTTT.

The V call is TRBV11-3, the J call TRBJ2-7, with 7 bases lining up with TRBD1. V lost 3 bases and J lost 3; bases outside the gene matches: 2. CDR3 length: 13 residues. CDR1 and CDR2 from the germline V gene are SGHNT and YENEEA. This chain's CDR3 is CASSFDRDYEQYF. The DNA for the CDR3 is TGTGCCAGCAGCTTCGACAGGGACTACGAGCAGTACTTC.

The chain's CDR3 is CASSQLMTGQSYNEQFF. CDR3 sequence (DNA): TGTGCCAGCAGCCAACTTATGACAGGCCAATCCTACAATGAGCAGTTCTTC. This sequence joins TRBV4-2 and TRBJ2-1; D perhaps matches TRBD1 (6 bases). Trimming stripped 2 bases from V and 1 base from J, with 15 bases between. The CDR3 is 17 amino acids. CDR1 is LGHNA, CDR2 YNFKEQ, per germline.

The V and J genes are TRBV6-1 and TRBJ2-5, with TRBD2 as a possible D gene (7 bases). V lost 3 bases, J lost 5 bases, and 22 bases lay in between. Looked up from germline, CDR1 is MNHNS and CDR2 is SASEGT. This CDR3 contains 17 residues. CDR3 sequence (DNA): TGTGCCAGCAGTGACCAACCCCGACTAGCAAGGGGGGAGACCCAGTACTTC. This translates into CASSDQPRLARGETQYF.

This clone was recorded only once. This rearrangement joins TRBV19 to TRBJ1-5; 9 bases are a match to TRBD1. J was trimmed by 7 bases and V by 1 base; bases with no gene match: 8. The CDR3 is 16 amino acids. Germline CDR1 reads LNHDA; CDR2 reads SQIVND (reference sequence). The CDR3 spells CASSIVPGTGSQPQHF. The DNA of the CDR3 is TGTGCCAGTAGTATAGTTCCCGGGACAGGGAGCCAGCCCCAGCATTTT.

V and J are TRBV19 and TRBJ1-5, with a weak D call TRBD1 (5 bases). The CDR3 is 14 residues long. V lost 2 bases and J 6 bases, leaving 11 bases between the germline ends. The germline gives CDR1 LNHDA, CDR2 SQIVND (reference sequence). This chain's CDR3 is CASSINRSVQPQHF. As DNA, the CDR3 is TGTGCCAGTAGTATAAACAGGAGTGTTCAGCCCCAGCATTTT.

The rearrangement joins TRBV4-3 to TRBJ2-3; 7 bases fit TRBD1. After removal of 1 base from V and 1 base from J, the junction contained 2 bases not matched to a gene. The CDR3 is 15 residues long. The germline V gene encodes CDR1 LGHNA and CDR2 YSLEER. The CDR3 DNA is TGCGCCAGCAGCCAAGTACAGGGGCGCACAGATACGCAGTATTTT. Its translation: CASSQVQGRTDTQYF.

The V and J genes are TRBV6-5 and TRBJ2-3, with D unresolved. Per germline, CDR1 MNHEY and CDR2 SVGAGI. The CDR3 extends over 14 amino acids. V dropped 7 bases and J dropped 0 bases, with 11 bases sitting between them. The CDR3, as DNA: TGTGCCAGCACCCCAGGATTTAGCACAGATACGCAGTATTTT. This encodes CASTPGFSTDTQYF.

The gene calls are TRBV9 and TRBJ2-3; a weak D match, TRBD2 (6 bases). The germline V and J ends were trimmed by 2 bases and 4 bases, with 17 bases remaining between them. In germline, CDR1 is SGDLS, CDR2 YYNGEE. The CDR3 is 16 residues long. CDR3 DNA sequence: TGTGCCAGCAGCGTCGATCCCGGGAGTAGCGCAGATACGCAGTATTTT. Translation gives CASSVDPGSSADTQYF.

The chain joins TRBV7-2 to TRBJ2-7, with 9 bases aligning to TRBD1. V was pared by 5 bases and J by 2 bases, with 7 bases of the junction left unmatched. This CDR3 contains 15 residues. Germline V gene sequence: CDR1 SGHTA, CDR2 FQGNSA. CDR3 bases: TGTGCCAGCAGCCCAGCAGGGACAGGGCCCTACGAGCAGTACTTC. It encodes CASSPAGTGPYEQYF. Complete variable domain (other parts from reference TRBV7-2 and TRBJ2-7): GAGVSQSPSNKVTEKGKDVELRCDPISGHTALYWYRQSLGQGLEFLIYFQGNSAPDKSGLPSDRFSAERTGGSVSTLTIQRTQQEDSAVYLCASSPAGTGPYEQYFGPGTRLTVT.

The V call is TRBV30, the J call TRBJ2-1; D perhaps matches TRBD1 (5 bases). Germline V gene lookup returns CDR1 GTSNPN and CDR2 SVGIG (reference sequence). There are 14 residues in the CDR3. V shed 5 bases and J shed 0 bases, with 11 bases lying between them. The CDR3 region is CAWARQSSYNEQFF. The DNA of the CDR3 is TGTGCCTGGGCCAGACAGTCCTCCTACAATGAGCAGTTCTTC.

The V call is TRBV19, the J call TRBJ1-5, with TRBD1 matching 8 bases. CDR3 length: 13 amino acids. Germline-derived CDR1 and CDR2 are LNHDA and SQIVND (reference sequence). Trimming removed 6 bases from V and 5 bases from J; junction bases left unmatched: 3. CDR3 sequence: CASRDRGDQPQHF. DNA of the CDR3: TGTGCCAGTAGAGACAGGGGCGATCAGCCCCAGCATTTT. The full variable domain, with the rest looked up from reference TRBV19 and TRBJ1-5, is DGGITQSPKYLFRKEGQNVTLSCEQNLNHDAMYWYRQDPGQGLRLIYYSQIVNDFQKGDIAEGYSVSREKKESFPLTVTSAQKNPTAFYLCASRDRGDQPQHFGDGTRLSIL.

The CDR3 region has the DNA TGTGCCAGCAGCGAAGGCCACAGGGCAAATAGCAATCAGCCCCAGCATTTT. Translation gives CASSEGHRANSNQPQHF. This rearrangement joins TRBV7-8 to TRBJ1-5, with D maybe TRBD1 (6 bases). From germline, CDR1 is SGHVS and CDR2 FQNEAQ. The CDR3 length is 17 residues. The germline V and J ends were trimmed by 5 bases and 0 bases, with 17 bases remaining between them.

The chain's CDR3 is CASSQLAKPGPNIQYF. In nucleotides, the CDR3 is TGCGCCAGCAGCCAACTAGCTAAGCCCGGTCCAAACATTCAGTACTTC. The chain links TRBV5-1 to TRBJ2-4; D may be TRBD2 (6 bases). CDR3 length equals 16 residues. V lost 4 bases, J lost 6 bases, and 20 bases lay in between. Per the germline V gene, CDR1 is SGHRS and CDR2 is YFSETQ.

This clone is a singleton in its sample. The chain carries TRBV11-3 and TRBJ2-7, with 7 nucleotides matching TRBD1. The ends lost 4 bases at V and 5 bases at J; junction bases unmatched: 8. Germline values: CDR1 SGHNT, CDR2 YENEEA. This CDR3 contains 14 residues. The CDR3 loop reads CASSSPTGRDEQYF. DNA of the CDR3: TGTGCCAGCAGCTCCCCGACAGGGAGAGACGAGCAGTACTTC.

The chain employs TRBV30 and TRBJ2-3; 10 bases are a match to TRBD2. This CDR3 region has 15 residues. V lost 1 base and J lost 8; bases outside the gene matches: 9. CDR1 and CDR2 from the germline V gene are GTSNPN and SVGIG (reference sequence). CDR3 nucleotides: TGTGCCTGGAGTGGGCCACTAGCGGGGCTCGGTACGCAGTATTTT. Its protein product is CAWSGPLAGLGTQYF.

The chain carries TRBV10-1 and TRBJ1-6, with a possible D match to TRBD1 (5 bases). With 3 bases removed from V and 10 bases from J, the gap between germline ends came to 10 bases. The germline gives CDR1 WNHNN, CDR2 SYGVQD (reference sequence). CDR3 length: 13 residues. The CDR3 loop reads CASSDTRVSPLHF. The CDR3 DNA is TGCGCCAGCAGTGATACCAGGGTCTCACCCCTCCACTTT.

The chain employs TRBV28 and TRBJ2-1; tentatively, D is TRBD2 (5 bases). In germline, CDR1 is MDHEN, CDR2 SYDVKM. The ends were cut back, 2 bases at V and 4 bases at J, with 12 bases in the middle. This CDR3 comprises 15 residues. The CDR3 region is CASSLTGLPYNEQFF. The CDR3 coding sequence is TGTGCCAGCAGTTTAACGGGGTTGCCTTACAATGAGCAGTTCTTC. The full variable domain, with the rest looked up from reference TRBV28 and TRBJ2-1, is DVKVTQSSRYLVKRTGEKVFLECVQDMDHENMFWYRQDPGLGLRLIYFSYDVKMKEKGDIPEGYSVSREKKERFSLILESASTNQTSMYLCASSLTGLPYNEQFFGPGTRLTVL.